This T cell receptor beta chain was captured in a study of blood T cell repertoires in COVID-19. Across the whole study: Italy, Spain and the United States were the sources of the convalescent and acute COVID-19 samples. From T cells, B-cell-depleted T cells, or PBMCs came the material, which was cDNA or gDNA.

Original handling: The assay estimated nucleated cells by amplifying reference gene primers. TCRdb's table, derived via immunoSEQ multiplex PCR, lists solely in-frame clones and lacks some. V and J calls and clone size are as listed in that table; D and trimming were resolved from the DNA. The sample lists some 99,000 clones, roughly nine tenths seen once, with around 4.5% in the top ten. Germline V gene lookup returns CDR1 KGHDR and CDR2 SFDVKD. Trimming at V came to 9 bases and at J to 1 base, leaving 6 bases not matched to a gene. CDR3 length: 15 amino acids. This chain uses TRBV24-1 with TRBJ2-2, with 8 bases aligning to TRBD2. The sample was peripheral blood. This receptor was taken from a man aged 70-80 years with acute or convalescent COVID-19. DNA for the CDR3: TGTGCCACCGGATTAGCGGGGAAGAACACCGGGGAGCTGTTTTTT. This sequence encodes CATGLAGKNTGELFF.